This TCR beta chain was observed in a study of graft-versus-host responses after intestinal transplantation. Study observations and caveats: The highest levels of circulating GvH clones went along with early declines in HvG clones after transplant.

The table lists this clone with a count of one. The antigen remains unidentified. Profiled with immunoSEQ multiplex PCR; TCRdb holds only in-frame clones, not every one. The table has 85,000 to 100,000 clones, 85% to 95% seen once; the top ten hold about 2%. CDR1 is SEHNR, CDR2 FQNEAQ, per germline (reference sequence). The CDR3 extends over 14 amino acids. V lost 5 bases to trimming and J lost 4 bases; unmatched junction nucleotides: 3. This receptor was taken from a human donor who received an intestinal transplant. V and J are TRBV7-9 and TRBJ1-3, with 9 bases identical to TRBD1. Specimen: unstimulated CD8+ T cells sorted from spleen or lymph node cells, collected before intestinal transplant. Here the CDR3 DNA reads TGTGCCAGCAGCCTTACAGGGGGCGGAAACACCATATATTTT. It codes for CASSLTGGGNTIYF.